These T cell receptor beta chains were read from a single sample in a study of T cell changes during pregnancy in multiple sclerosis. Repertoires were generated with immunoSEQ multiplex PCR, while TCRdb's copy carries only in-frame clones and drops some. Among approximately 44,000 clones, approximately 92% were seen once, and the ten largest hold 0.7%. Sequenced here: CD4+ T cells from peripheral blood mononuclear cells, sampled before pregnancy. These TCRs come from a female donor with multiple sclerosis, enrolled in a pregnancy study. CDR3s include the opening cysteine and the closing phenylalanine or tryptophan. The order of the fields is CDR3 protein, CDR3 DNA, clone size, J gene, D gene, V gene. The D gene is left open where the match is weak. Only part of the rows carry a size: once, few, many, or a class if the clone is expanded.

CDR3 protein: CATLEGGADTQYF
CDR3 DNA: TGTGCCACCTTGGAAGGGGGTGCAGATACGCAGTATTTT
clone size: .
J gene: TRBJ2-3
D gene: .
V gene: TRBV15

CDR3 protein: CASSVGGQGNNEKLFF
CDR3 DNA: TGTGCCAGCAGCGTAGGCGGACAGGGTAATAATGAAAAACTGTTTTTT
clone size: .
J gene: TRBJ1-4
D gene: TRBD1
V gene: TRBV9

CDR3 protein: CASSYSTEAFF
CDR3 DNA: TGTGCCAGCAGTTACTCCACAGAAGCTTTCTTT
clone size: .
J gene: TRBJ1-1
D gene: .
V gene: TRBV6-5

CDR3 protein: CATGRGRGGELFF
CDR3 DNA: TGTGCCACGGGGAGGGGCAGAGGCGGGGAGCTGTTTTTT
clone size: .
J gene: TRBJ2-2
D gene: TRBD2
V gene: TRBV6-5

CDR3 protein: CASSYSFDNRAAELFF
CDR3 DNA: TGTGCCAGCAGTTACTCGTTTGATAACAGGGCGGCGGAGCTGTTTTTT
clone size: .
J gene: TRBJ2-2
D gene: .
V gene: TRBV6-5

CDR3 protein: CASSEVGGQGDEQFF
CDR3 DNA: TGTGCCAGCAGTGAAGTAGGGGGCCAGGGCGATGAGCAGTTCTTC
clone size: .
J gene: TRBJ2-1
D gene: TRBD1
V gene: TRBV2

CDR3 protein: CASSGGTGGNTIYF
CDR3 DNA: TGCGCCAGCAGCGGCGGGACAGGGGGGAACACCATATATTTT
clone size: few
J gene: TRBJ1-3
D gene: TRBD1
V gene: TRBV5-1

CDR3 protein: CASSRQMDTNEKLFF
CDR3 DNA: TGCGCCAGCAGTAGACAGATGGACACTAATGAAAAACTGTTTTTT
clone size: .
J gene: TRBJ1-4
D gene: .
V gene: TRBV5-1

CDR3 protein: CASSQRGTGSGYTF
CDR3 DNA: TGTGCCAGCAGTCAGAGGGGGACAGGGAGCGGCTACACCTTC
clone size: .
J gene: TRBJ1-2
D gene: TRBD1
V gene: TRBV25-1

CDR3 protein: CASSAGVTNYGYTF
CDR3 DNA: TGTGCCAGCAGCGCCGGAGTAACCAACTATGGCTACACCTTC
clone size: .
J gene: TRBJ1-2
D gene: .
V gene: TRBV7-2

CDR3 protein: CASSVTGDSGNTIYF
CDR3 DNA: TGTGCCAGCAGTGTTACGGGGGACTCTGGAAACACCATATATTTT
clone size: .
J gene: TRBJ1-3
D gene: .
V gene: TRBV6-1

CDR3 protein: CASSAIVTAFF
CDR3 DNA: TGTGCCAGCAGTGCGATAGTGACTGCTTTCTTT
clone size: once
J gene: TRBJ1-1
D gene: .
V gene: TRBV6-1

CDR3 protein: CSVAPGQGNDEQFF
CDR3 DNA: TGCAGCGTTGCTCCGGGACAGGGGAACGATGAGCAGTTCTTC
clone size: .
J gene: TRBJ2-1
D gene: TRBD1
V gene: TRBV29-1

CDR3 protein: CASSSPRYEQFF
CDR3 DNA: TGTGCCAGCAGCTCACCTAGATATGAGCAGTTCTTC
clone size: .
J gene: TRBJ2-1
D gene: .
V gene: TRBV4-2

CDR3 protein: CASSSDTWNTEAFF
CDR3 DNA: TGTGCCAGCAGTTCAGACACATGGAACACTGAAGCTTTCTTT
clone size: .
J gene: TRBJ1-1
D gene: .
V gene: TRBV6-5

CDR3 protein: CASSGLAGYEQYF
CDR3 DNA: TGTGCCAGCAGCGGACTAGCGGGGTACGAGCAGTACTTC
clone size: once
J gene: TRBJ2-7
D gene: TRBD2
V gene: TRBV7-2

CDR3 protein: CASSLASGGWANVLTF
CDR3 DNA: TGTGCCAGCAGCTTAGCCTCAGGGGGCTGGGCCAACGTCCTGACTTTC
clone size: .
J gene: TRBJ2-6
D gene: TRBD1
V gene: TRBV7-6

CDR3 protein: CASAPPSYPANYGYTF
CDR3 DNA: TGTGCTAGTGCCCCACCATCCTACCCGGCTAACTATGGCTACACCTTC
clone size: .
J gene: TRBJ1-2
D gene: .
V gene: TRBV12-5

CDR3 protein: CASSQEGGTTYNEQFF
CDR3 DNA: TGCGCCAGCAGCCAAGAGGGGGGTACCACCTACAATGAGCAGTTCTTC
clone size: once
J gene: TRBJ2-1
D gene: .
V gene: TRBV4-3

CDR3 protein: CASSPGLAFGDEQFF
CDR3 DNA: TGTGCCAGCAGCCCGGGACTAGCGTTTGGCGATGAGCAGTTCTTC
clone size: .
J gene: TRBJ2-1
D gene: TRBD2
V gene: TRBV7-3

CDR3 protein: CASSLNYGYTF
CDR3 DNA: TGTGCCAGCAGTCTTAACTATGGCTACACCTTC
clone size: .
J gene: TRBJ1-2
D gene: .
V gene: TRBV28

CDR3 protein: CASSLRGSTNQETQYF
CDR3 DNA: TGTGCCAGCAGCTTAAGGGGGAGCACTAACCAAGAGACCCAGTACTTC
clone size: .
J gene: TRBJ2-5
D gene: .
V gene: TRBV11-2

CDR3 protein: CSVAPGLMNTEAFF
CDR3 DNA: TGCAGCGTTGCCCCTGGGCTGATGAACACTGAAGCTTTCTTT
clone size: .
J gene: TRBJ1-1
D gene: .
V gene: TRBV29-1

CDR3 protein: CASSQDRLHEQFF
CDR3 DNA: TGTGCCAGCAGCCAAGATAGACTTCATGAGCAGTTCTTC
clone size: .
J gene: TRBJ2-1
D gene: .
V gene: TRBV4-2

CDR3 protein: CASSPGGAPFTGELFF
CDR3 DNA: TGTGCCAGCAGCCCAGGGGGAGCCCCCTTCACCGGGGAGCTGTTTTTT
clone size: .
J gene: TRBJ2-2
D gene: TRBD1
V gene: TRBV9

CDR3 protein: CASGGQLGTEAFF
CDR3 DNA: TGTGCCAGCGGGGGACAGCTGGGAACTGAAGCTTTCTTT
clone size: many
J gene: TRBJ1-1
D gene: TRBD1
V gene: TRBV2